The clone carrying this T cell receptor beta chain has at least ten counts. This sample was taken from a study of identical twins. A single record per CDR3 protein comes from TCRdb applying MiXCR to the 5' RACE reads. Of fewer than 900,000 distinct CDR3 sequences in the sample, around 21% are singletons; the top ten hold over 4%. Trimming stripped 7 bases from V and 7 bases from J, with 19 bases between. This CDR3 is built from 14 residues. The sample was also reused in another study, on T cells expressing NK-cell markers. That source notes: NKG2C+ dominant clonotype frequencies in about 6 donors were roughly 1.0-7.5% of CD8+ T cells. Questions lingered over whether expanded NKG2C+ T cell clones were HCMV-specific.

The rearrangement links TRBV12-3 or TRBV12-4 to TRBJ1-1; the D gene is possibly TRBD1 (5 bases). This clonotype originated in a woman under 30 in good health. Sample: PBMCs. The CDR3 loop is CASNPGGAASEAFF. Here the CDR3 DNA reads TGTGCCAGCAACCCCGGCGGGGCGGCCAGTGAAGCTTTCTTT.